This is a list of T cell receptor beta chains from one sample in a study of T cells in Graves' hyperthyroidism and ophthalmopathy. MiXCR, run by TCRdb on the multiplex PCR reads, gives a single entry per CDR3 protein. The sample shows tens of thousands of distinct CDR3 sequences, 49% of them seen only once. Sequencing was performed on peripheral blood or thyroid tissue (not recorded which). The receptors here all came from a woman in her forties or fifties with Graves' hyperthyroidism. The CDR3 runs from the conserved cysteine through the conserved F or W. Fields, in order: V gene, J gene, D gene, clone size, CDR3 DNA, CDR3 protein. The D gene is left open where the match is weak. Size is stated for part of the rows, as once, few or many counts, or as a class when the clone is expanded.

>TRBV10-3|TRBJ1-5|NA|NA
TGTGCCATCAGTGGGAGGGGTGGGGATCAGCCCCAGCATTTT
CAISGRGGDQPQHF
>TRBV7-3|TRBJ1-6|TRBD1|NA
TGTGCCAGCAGCTTAAGGGACAGTGCACCCCTCCACTTT
CASSLRDSAPLHF
>TRBV2|TRBJ2-2|TRBD1|many
TGTGCCAGCAGGATGACAGGGGGCACGAACACCGGGGAGCTGTTTTTT
CASRMTGGTNTGELFF
>TRBV20-1|TRBJ2-6|NA|many
TGCAGTGCTAGAGGTAGGACTGCGGCCGGGGCCAACGTCCTGACTTTC
CSARGRTAAGANVLTF
>TRBV6-1|TRBJ2-5|NA|many
TGTGCCAGTCAAGCCGAGACGCCACAAGAGACCCAGTACTTC
CASQAETPQETQYF
>TRBV10-3|TRBJ1-2|NA|many
TGTGCCATCAGGGCCGCAGGGAGCGGTGCGGGCTACACCTTC
CAIRAAGSGAGYTF
>TRBV7-2|TRBJ1-6|NA|NA
TGTGCCGGCAGCTCATTCGAGGCCTCACCCCTCCACTTT
CAGSSFEASPLHF
>TRBV11-3|TRBJ2-5|NA|NA
TGTGCCAACAGCCCGCATCCACAAGAGACCCAGCACTTC
CANSPHPQETQHF
>TRBV5-1|TRBJ2-7|NA|many
TGCGCCAGCAGGAAAGTGACAGAGGCCTACGAGCAGTACTTC
CASRKVTEAYEQYF
>TRBV5-6|TRBJ2-5|NA|many
TGTGCCAGCAGCTTGGTTGCAGGTCCCCAAGAGACCCAGTACTTC
CASSLVAGPQETQYF
>TRBV6-1|TRBJ2-3|NA|NA
TGTGCCAGCAGTGAACGGATCGGGAGAGGGGCAGATACGCAGTATTTT
CASSERIGRGADTQYF
>TRBV7-6|TRBJ1-1|NA|many
TGTGCCAGCAACGCAGAGGAACCGGGACTCACGAACACTGAAGCTTTCTTT
CASNAEEPGLTNTEAFF
>TRBV6-1|TRBJ1-6|NA|many
TGTGCCAGCAGCGAGTGGGGCCCAAGCTCCTATAATTCACCCCTCCACTTT
CASSEWGPSSYNSPLHF
>TRBV6-5|TRBJ1-1|NA|many
TGTGCCAGCAGGCGGGGGGAATTGAACACTGAAGCTTTCTTT
CASRRGELNTEAFF
>TRBV9|TRBJ2-7|NA|NA
TGTGCCAGCAGCGCGTCGGTACTCTACGAGCAGTACTTC
CASSASVLYEQYF
>TRBV19|TRBJ1-2|NA|NA
TGTGCCAGTAGTAATAGAGAGAACTATGGCTACACCTTC
CASSNRENYGYTF
>TRBV7-6|TRBJ1-5|NA|NA
TGTGCCAGCAGCTTAGGGCCGATGAATCAGCCCCAGCATTTT
CASSLGPMNQPQHF
>TRBV29-1|TRBJ1-1|NA|NA
TGCAGCGTGGGCTCCGGGGGTTTCTTT
CSVGSGGFF
>TRBV29-1|TRBJ2-2|NA|NA
TGCAGCGTTGAGAGGGGAACCGGGGGGCTGTTTTTT
CSVERGTGGLFF
>TRBV7-2|TRBJ2-6|TRBD1|many
TGTGCCAGCAGCCCCCGACAGGGAAGATCTGGGGCCAACGTCCTGACTTTC
CASSPRQGRSGANVLTF
>TRBV10-3|TRBJ1-6|NA|NA
TGTGCCATCAGTGCGCAGGGGTCCTATAATTCACCCCTCCACTTT
CAISAQGSYNSPLHF
>TRBV15|TRBJ1-2|NA|many
TGTGCCACCAGCCCAGAACAAGACGGCCTCTATGGCTACACCTTC
CATSPEQDGLYGYTF
>TRBV6-5|TRBJ1-5|NA|many
TGTGCCAGCCACTGGACCGCGGTCTATGGCAATCAGCCCCAGCATTTT
CASHWTAVYGNQPQHF
>TRBV5-5|TRBJ1-5|NA|many
TGTGCCAGCAGCTTAGGGGCCGGCAGCAATCAGCCCCAGCATTTT
CASSLGAGSNQPQHF
>TRBV20-1|TRBJ2-5|TRBD2|medium-sized
TGCAGTGCTCGGAGCGGGAGGGAAGAGACCCAGTACTTC
CSARSGREETQYF
>TRBV6-2/TRBV6-3|TRBJ1-1|TRBD1|NA
TGTGCCAGCAGTTCCAACAGGGGGCGGTCTTTCTTT
CASSSNRGRSFF
>TRBV10-3|TRBJ1-2|TRBD1|NA
TGTGCCATCAGCACGGACAGGGGGCAATTTGGCTACACCTTC
CAISTDRGQFGYTF
>TRBV7-9|TRBJ2-2|TRBD1|NA
TGTGCCAGCTGCGGACAGGTGAACACCGGGGAGCTGTTTTTT
CASCGQVNTGELFF
>TRBV7-3|TRBJ1-2|TRBD1|NA
TGTGCCAGCAGCCCCCAGGGGGTGGGCACTTACTATGGCTACACCTTC
CASSPQGVGTYYGYTF
>TRBV9|TRBJ1-6|NA|NA
TGTGCCAGCAGTGCTAGGTTTCAGGAAGATTCACCCCTCCACTTT
CASSARFQEDSPLHF
>TRBV11-2|TRBJ2-2|NA|many
TGTGCCAGCAGCTTAGATGGGACTAACACCGGGGAGCTGTTTTTT
CASSLDGTNTGELFF
>TRBV7-6|TRBJ2-3|NA|many
TGTGCCAGCAGCTTAGAGGCCGGATTCACAGATACGCAGTATTTT
CASSLEAGFTDTQYF
>TRBV6-2/TRBV6-3|TRBJ2-5|TRBD2|NA
TGTGCCAGCAGTTTGAGCGGGAGGGCGGAGACCCAGTACTTC
CASSLSGRAETQYF
>TRBV12-3/TRBV12-4|TRBJ2-7|TRBD1|once
TGTGCCAGCAGTTTAACAGGGGATGCTTACGAGCAGTACTTC
CASSLTGDAYEQYF
>TRBV20-1|TRBJ1-2|TRBD1|NA
TGCAGTGCTAGGTCGGGACAGGGGGCTAACTATGGCTACACCTTC
CSARSGQGANYGYTF
>TRBV2|TRBJ1-1|TRBD1|many
TGTGCCAGCAGTGAACCAGTCCCCACGGACAGGGGTAAAGCGTTAGGGGCTTTCTTT
CASSEPVPTDRGKALGAFF
>TRBV29-1|TRBJ1-2|TRBD1|NA
TGCAGCTTTGGGCAGGGGGCCTCCGACTATGGCTACACCTTC
CSFGQGASDYGYTF
>TRBV10-3|TRBJ1-2|TRBD1|NA
TGTGCCATCAGTGCCCCCGATTCAGGGGGTCCCTATGGCTACACCTTC
CAISAPDSGGPYGYTF
>TRBV7-2|TRBJ2-7|NA|many
TGTGCCAGCAGCTTAAGGGCTATGGGCAGGACCTTCTACGAGCAGTACTTC
CASSLRAMGRTFYEQYF
>TRBV5-4|TRBJ1-3|NA|once
TGTGCCAGCAGCGAGGGGACACCCCCGGACACTGAAGCTTTC
CASSEGTPPDTEAF
>TRBV20-1|TRBJ2-7|NA|NA
TGCAGTGCACGACGGGACAACTTAAACACCGGGGAGCTGTACTTC
CSARRDNLNTGELYF
>TRBV9|TRBJ1-1|NA|NA
TGTGCCAGCAGCGTAGTAGAACGCGGGGTGGGCACTGAAGCTTTCTTT
CASSVVERGVGTEAFF
>TRBV4-2|TRBJ2-7|NA|many
TGTGCCAGCAGCCAAGTAGCTAGCGAGCCCTCCTACGAGCAGTACTTC
CASSQVASEPSYEQYF
>TRBV20-1|TRBJ2-7|NA|NA
TGCAGTGCCGCCCAATCCTGCGAGCAGTACTTC
CSAAQSCEQYF
>TRBV11-3|TRBJ2-7|NA|many
TGTGCCAGCAGCTTAAACTTGAGAGCCGAGCAGTACTTC
CASSLNLRAEQYF
>TRBV7-8|TRBJ1-2|TRBD1|NA
TGTGCCAGCAGCATCGGACAGGACGCGTATGGCTACACCTTC
CASSIGQDAYGYTF
>TRBV10-3|TRBJ1-5|NA|medium-sized
TGTGCCATCAGTGGAGGGGTGGATAGCAATCAGCCCCAGCATTTT
CAISGGVDSNQPQHF
>TRBV7-8|TRBJ1-1|NA|NA
TGTGCCAGCAGCCCCTGGGGTGAAGCTTTCTTT
CASSPWGEAFF
>TRBV2|TRBJ1-5|TRBD1|NA
TGTGCCACCAAAGGGGACAGGGGGGCCAATCAGCCCCAGCATTTT
CATKGDRGANQPQHF
>TRBV7-8|TRBJ2-7|TRBD2|NA
TGTGCCAGCAGCCCCTATAGAGGCGGGAGGATCCACGAGCAGTACTTC
CASSPYRGGRIHEQYF
>TRBV20-1|TRBJ1-1|TRBD1|many
TGCAGTGCTTCAGGGGGGGGCACTGAAGCTTTCTTT
CSASGGGTEAFF
>TRBV3-1|TRBJ2-2|NA|many
TGTGCCAGCAGCCAAGGACAGACGAACACCGGGGAGCTGTTTTTT
CASSQGQTNTGELFF
>TRBV20-1|TRBJ2-7|TRBD2|NA
TGCAGTGCTGTGGGGGTAGCGGGAATCTACGAGCAGTACTTC
CSAVGVAGIYEQYF
>TRBV9|TRBJ2-2|NA|many
TGTGCCAGCAGCGGACCAAGAAGTGGGGAGCTGTTTTTT
CASSGPRSGELFF
>TRBV7-4|TRBJ1-5|NA|NA
TGTGCCAGCAGCTCGTCGACGGCGAACGGCTATAAGCCCCAGCATTTT
CASSSSTANGYKPQHF
>TRBV5-4|TRBJ2-6|TRBD1|NA
TGTGCCAGCAGTCCGGACAGGGGGCGTGGGGCCAACGTCCTGACTTTC
CASSPDRGRGANVLTF
>TRBV20-1|TRBJ2-5|TRBD2|NA
TGCAGTGCTATTGCCGGGACTAGCGGGAGTGGTGAGACCCAGTACTTC
CSAIAGTSGSGETQYF
>TRBV14|TRBJ1-4|NA|many
TGTGCCAGCAGCCAAGATTGGAGGTCAACTAATGAAAAACTGTTTTTT
CASSQDWRSTNEKLFF